A selection of T cell receptor beta chains follows, all from one sample in a study of T cells after yellow fever vaccination. Via MiXCR, TCRdb re-called the 5' RACE reads, giving one row per CDR3 protein. The top ten clones hold 15% of a sample with hundreds of thousands of distinct CDR3 sequences, roughly 12% of them seen once. The sample in question was PBMCs, obtained on the day of the yellow fever booster vaccination. The receptors stem from a young man who received the YFV17D yellow fever vaccine. Each CDR3 is given with its conserved first and last residue. D genes are given only for firm matches. Where a row states a size, it is once, few, many or the class of an expanded clone; other rows omit it.

length,V,J,size,D,CDR3,DNA
17,TRBV5-1,TRBJ2-1,NA,TRBD2,CASSLWEGISSYNEQFF,TGCGCCAGCAGCTTGTGGGAGGGGATTAGCTCCTACAATGAGCAGTTCTTC
14,TRBV7-8,TRBJ2-2,few,NA,CASGRGTNTGELFF,TGTGCCAGCGGGAGGGGGACGAACACCGGGGAGCTGTTTTTT
13,TRBV29-1,TRBJ2-2,NA,NA,CSVAGGRDGELFF,TGCAGCGTAGCAGGAGGGCGTGACGGGGAGCTGTTTTTT
15,TRBV5-1,TRBJ2-1,few,TRBD1,CASSLRGTGGNEQFF,TGCGCCAGCAGCTTGAGGGGGACAGGGGGCAATGAGCAGTTCTTC
15,TRBV20-1,TRBJ2-4,few,TRBD2,CSARDPREGKNIQYF,TGCAGTGCTAGAGATCCCAGGGAGGGCAAAAACATTCAGTACTTC
14,TRBV12-3/TRBV12-4,TRBJ1-2,NA,TRBD1,CASGGTGFIYGYTF,TGTGCCAGCGGCGGGACAGGGTTTATCTATGGCTACACCTTC
14,TRBV7-2,TRBJ2-7,few,NA,CASSLDRFDYEQYF,TGTGCCAGCAGCTTAGACCGGTTCGACTACGAGCAGTACTTC
17,TRBV4-1,TRBJ2-1,many,NA,CASSQDSSGSSYNEQFF,TGCGCCAGCAGCCAAGATTCGAGCGGCAGCTCCTACAATGAGCAGTTCTTC
13,TRBV6-5,TRBJ1-6,NA,TRBD1,CASSSDRGSPLHF,TGTGCCAGCAGTTCCGACAGGGGTTCACCCCTCCACTTT
16,TRBV5-1,TRBJ2-2,NA,NA,CASSSKGHSNTGELFF,TGCGCCAGCAGCTCGAAGGGACATTCGAACACCGGGGAGCTGTTTTTT
18,TRBV20-1,TRBJ2-7,few,NA,CSAPKISLARGVRYEQYF,TGCAGTGCTCCCAAGATTTCCCTAGCCAGGGGAGTGCGGTACGAGCAGTACTTC
14,TRBV7-9,TRBJ1-1,few,NA,CASGEQDLALEAFF,TGTGCCAGCGGAGAACAGGATCTGGCGCTGGAAGCTTTCTTT
11,TRBV28,TRBJ2-5,NA,NA,CASSTPETQYF,TGTGCCAGCAGTACCCCAGAGACCCAGTACTTC
15,TRBV7-2,TRBJ2-3,few,TRBD2,CASSQAGAGVDTQYF,TGTGCCAGCAGTCAAGCGGGAGCGGGTGTCGATACGCAGTATTTT
13,TRBV19,TRBJ2-1,NA,NA,CASSISFYNEQFF,TGTGCCAGTAGTATCAGTTTTTACAATGAGCAGTTCTTC
15,TRBV5-1,TRBJ1-5,many,TRBD1,CASSPGQYSNQPQHF,TGCGCCAGCAGCCCGGGACAGTATAGCAATCAGCCCCAGCATTTT
14,TRBV20-1,TRBJ2-1,many,TRBD2,CSARDERTSYEQFF,TGCAGTGCTAGAGATGAACGGACTAGTTATGAGCAGTTCTTC
18,TRBV11-1,TRBJ2-1,few,TRBD2,CASSLITSGRSSYNEQFF,TGTGCCAGCAGCTTAATCACTAGCGGGAGGTCATCCTACAATGAGCAGTTCTTC
15,TRBV20-1,TRBJ2-7,NA,TRBD1,CSAEPRGQGFDEQYF,TGCAGTGCTGAGCCTCGGGGACAGGGCTTCGACGAGCAGTACTTC
14,TRBV2,TRBJ2-2,NA,NA,CASSIRDFTGELFF,TGTGCCAGCAGTATTCGGGACTTTACCGGGGAGCTGTTTTTT
15,TRBV9,TRBJ2-3,NA,NA,CASSVGASDSDTQYF,TGTGCCAGCAGCGTAGGGGCTAGCGATTCAGATACGCAGTATTTT
15,TRBV12-3/TRBV12-4,TRBJ2-7,NA,TRBD1,CASSLERTGASEQYF,TGTGCCAGCAGTTTAGAGAGGACAGGGGCGAGCGAGCAGTACTTC
14,TRBV20-1,TRBJ2-7,few,TRBD2,CSANSAGGPYEQYF,TGCAGTGCTAATTCAGCGGGAGGGCCCTACGAGCAGTACTTC
14,TRBV10-3,TRBJ2-3,NA,NA,CAISSSSSTDTQYF,TGTGCCATTTCCAGCAGTTCTAGCACAGATACGCAGTATTTT
10,TRBV29-1,TRBJ2-3,many,NA,CSVDPNTQYF,TGCAGCGTTGACCCGAATACGCAGTATTTT
14,TRBV5-1,TRBJ2-3,few,NA,CASSFDRRTDTQYF,TGCGCCAGCAGCTTTGACAGACGCACAGATACGCAGTATTTT
20,TRBV3-1,TRBJ2-7,few,TRBD2,CASSQPKGLAGGPRNYEQYF,TGTGCCAGCAGCCAGCCAAAGGGACTAGCGGGAGGGCCTAGGAACTACGAGCAGTACTTC
14,TRBV20-1,TRBJ1-5,many,NA,CSAPDGQVNQPQHF,TGCAGTGCCCCCGACGGACAAGTCAATCAGCCCCAGCATTTT
14,TRBV7-3,TRBJ2-7,many,TRBD2,CASSVSGSSYEQYF,TGTGCCAGCAGCGTGAGCGGGAGTTCCTACGAGCAGTACTTC
16,TRBV7-2,TRBJ2-2,NA,NA,CASSLVRAVNTGELFF,TGTGCCAGCAGCTTAGTTCGTGCAGTAAACACCGGGGAGCTGTTTTTT
17,TRBV7-6,TRBJ2-5,NA,TRBD1,CASSFSNPWTGQETQYF,TGTGCCAGCAGCTTCTCGAATCCATGGACAGGCCAAGAGACCCAGTACTTC
14,TRBV7-2,TRBJ2-3,NA,NA,CASSLDAVSDTQYF,TGTGCCAGCAGCTTAGATGCAGTCAGCGATACGCAGTATTTT
14,TRBV5-1,TRBJ2-5,NA,TRBD1,CASSFHRGRETQYF,TGCGCCAGCAGCTTCCACAGGGGACGGGAGACCCAGTACTTC
15,TRBV20-1,TRBJ2-4,few,NA,CSARPGRDGKNIQYF,TGCAGTGCTAGACCGGGGCGGGACGGCAAAAACATTCAGTACTTC
14,TRBV5-1,TRBJ2-7,many,NA,CASSSAGNSYEQYF,TGCGCCAGCAGCTCCGCGGGTAACTCCTACGAGCAGTACTTC
18,TRBV3-1,TRBJ1-2,few,TRBD1,CASSQGWARQGSDYGYTF,TGTGCCAGCAGCCAGGGGTGGGCCCGACAGGGCTCTGACTATGGCTACACCTTC
13,TRBV7-9,TRBJ2-1,few,NA,CASSLGPANEQFF,TGTGCCAGCAGCTTAGGGCCTGCTAATGAGCAGTTCTTC
15,TRBV6-1,TRBJ1-2,few,TRBD1,CASSPGQGRNYGYTF,TGTGCCAGCAGCCCGGGACAGGGCCGTAACTATGGCTACACCTTC
14,TRBV3-1,TRBJ2-7,NA,TRBD2,CASSQGLAGPEQYF,TGTGCCAGCAGCCAAGGACTAGCGGGACCCGAGCAGTACTTC
13,TRBV4-1,TRBJ2-7,NA,NA,CASSQKDDYEQYF,TGCGCCAGCAGCCAAAAAGACGACTACGAGCAGTACTTC
15,TRBV6-1,TRBJ2-1,few,TRBD2,CASRPLAGGRNEQFF,TGTGCCAGCAGGCCTTTAGCGGGAGGACGTAATGAGCAGTTCTTC
15,TRBV28,TRBJ2-3,once,NA,CASSRPGVLADTQYF,TGTGCCAGCAGTCGACCCGGGGTTCTAGCGGATACGCAGTATTTT
17,TRBV5-4,TRBJ1-5,NA,TRBD1,CASTPGTGEYSNQPQHF,TGTGCCAGCACCCCCGGGACAGGGGAATATAGCAATCAGCCCCAGCATTTT
19,TRBV20-1,TRBJ2-3,few,TRBD2,CSARDLGTSGSTGTDTQYF,TGCAGTGCTAGAGATCTCGGGACTAGCGGGAGTACGGGAACAGATACGCAGTATTTT
13,TRBV27,TRBJ1-5,few,NA,CASSYLPNQPQHF,TGTGCCAGCAGTTACCTGCCCAATCAGCCCCAGCATTTT
13,TRBV5-5,TRBJ2-5,NA,NA,CASSWGVEETQYF,TGTGCCAGCAGCTGGGGTGTGGAGGAGACCCAGTACTTC
12,TRBV12-3/TRBV12-4,TRBJ2-2,many,NA,CASRGQTGELFF,TGTGCCAGCAGAGGACAGACCGGGGAGCTGTTTTTT
17,TRBV6-1,TRBJ2-7,NA,TRBD2,CASRGGTSGPLTYEQYF,TGTGCCAGCAGGGGGGGGACTAGCGGGCCCCTTACCTACGAGCAGTACTTC
17,TRBV18,TRBJ2-1,NA,TRBD1,CASSPLPGQGPYNEQFF,TGTGCCAGCTCACCACTTCCGGGACAGGGACCCTACAATGAGCAGTTCTTC
15,TRBV6-1,TRBJ2-7,NA,TRBD2,CASSDRPGGDYEQYF,TGTGCCAGCAGTGACCGTCCGGGGGGAGATTACGAGCAGTACTTC
17,TRBV12-3/TRBV12-4,TRBJ2-2,few,TRBD2,CASSLAPGTSGSGELFF,TGTGCCAGCAGTTTAGCGCCCGGGACTAGCGGGAGTGGGGAGCTGTTTTTT
16,TRBV30,TRBJ2-3,NA,TRBD2,CAWSVGQGGITDTQYF,TGTGCCTGGAGTGTAGGGCAGGGAGGGATCACAGATACGCAGTATTTT
15,TRBV7-2,TRBJ1-2,NA,TRBD1,CASSLADPGGGGYTF,TGTGCCAGCAGCTTAGCGGATCCAGGGGGTGGCGGCTACACCTTC
13,TRBV20-1,TRBJ2-5,few,TRBD1,CSAMGQKPKTQYF,TGCAGTGCTATGGGACAGAAACCGAAGACCCAGTACTTC